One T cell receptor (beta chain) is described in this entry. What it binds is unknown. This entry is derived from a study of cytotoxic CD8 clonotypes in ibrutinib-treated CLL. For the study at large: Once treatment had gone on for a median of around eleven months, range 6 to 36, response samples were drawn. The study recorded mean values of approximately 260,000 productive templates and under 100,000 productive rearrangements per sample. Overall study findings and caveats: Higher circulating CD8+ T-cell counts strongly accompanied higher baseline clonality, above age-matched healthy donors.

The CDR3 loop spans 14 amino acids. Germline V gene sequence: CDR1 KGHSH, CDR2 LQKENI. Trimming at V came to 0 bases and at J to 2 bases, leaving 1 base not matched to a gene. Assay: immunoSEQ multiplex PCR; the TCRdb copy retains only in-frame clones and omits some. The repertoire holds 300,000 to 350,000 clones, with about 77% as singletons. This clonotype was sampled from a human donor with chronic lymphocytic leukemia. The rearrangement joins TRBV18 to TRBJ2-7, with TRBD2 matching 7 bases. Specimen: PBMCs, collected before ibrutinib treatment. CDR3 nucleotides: TGTGCCAGCTCACCACCGGGGGGGGCCTACGAGCAGTACTTC. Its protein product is CASSPPGGAYEQYF.